Below, 6 T cell receptor beta chains from the same sample are listed, as sequenced in a study of shared clonotypes between healthy human individuals. TCRdb's table, derived via immunoSEQ multiplex PCR, lists solely in-frame clones and lacks some. Of some 2.1 million clones in the sample, roughly 93% are singletons; the top ten hold approximately 1.6%. CD45RO-negative CD8 cells positively selected for CCR7 made up the naive population, which excluded terminally differentiated effector memory CD45RA+ cells. What was sequenced was naive CD8+ T cells from PBMCs. These receptors were obtained from a man aged 18-30 years in good health. Some clones in this sample may be carry-over from other donors' samples.

The chain has TRBV25-1 and TRBJ2-4; D is perhaps TRBD1 (6 bases). The germline V and J ends were trimmed by 3 bases and 15 bases, with 18 bases remaining between them. Germline CDR1 MGHDK, CDR2 SYGVNS. The CDR3 extends over 13 amino acids. The CDR3 loop reads CASSEPKNRVLYF. CDR3 nucleotide sequence: TGTGCCAGCAGTGAGCCAAAAAACAGGGTTTTGTACTTC.

The rearrangement uses TRBV7-9 and TRBJ1-2; D call uncertain. Looked up from germline, CDR1 is SEHNR and CDR2 is FQNEAQ (reference sequence). Between the trimmed V and J ends, which lost 2 bases and 4 bases, there was a span of 14 bases. The CDR3 has 15 residues. CDR3 protein: CASSLKVGELYGYTF. The CDR3 region has the DNA TGTGCCAGCAGCTTAAAGGTTGGAGAGCTCTATGGCTACACCTTC.

This chain connects TRBV4-1 to TRBJ2-7; no clear D. The CDR3 extends over 11 amino acids. V was trimmed by 7 bases and J by 6 bases, leaving 10 bases between them. Germline V lookup: CDR1 MGHRA, CDR2 YSYEKL. Here the CDR3 DNA reads TGCGCCAGCACCAAAGGCCGCGAGCAGTACTTC. It encodes CASTKGREQYF.

The J gene is TRBJ2-1, the V gene TRBV4-1, with 8 bases identical to TRBD2. This CDR3 is 16 amino acids long. With V trimmed by 5 bases and J by 4 bases, 10 bases remained unmatched. Germline values: CDR1 MGHRA, CDR2 YSYEKL. This CDR3 reads CASSFRSSGPYNEQFF. The CDR3 nucleotides read TGCGCCAGCAGCTTTCGCTCTAGCGGGCCTTACAATGAGCAGTTCTTC.

This clone was seen just once. It is likely a read error, because the conserved phenylalanine at the end of the CDR3 is missing. The DNA is left out, because the CDR3 cannot be placed on it with certainty; the CDR3 is given as TCRdb lists it. V and J are TRBV7-9 and TRBJ2-7. The germline V gene has CDR1 SEHNR and CDR2 FQNEAQ (reference sequence). 12 amino acids form the CDR3, both terminal residues included. The CDR3 region is CASSWGEGPMVL.

The chain links TRBV19 to TRBJ2-5; D is perhaps TRBD1 (6 bases). V lost 1 base to trimming and J lost 2 bases, with 14 bases between them. There are 16 residues in the CDR3. Germline-derived CDR1 and CDR2 are LNHDA and SQIVND (reference sequence). The DNA of the CDR3 is TGTGCCAGTAGTATAGGGATCAGGGGCTTACAAGAGACCCAGTACTTC. This sequence encodes CASSIGIRGLQETQYF. The full variable domain, with the rest looked up from reference TRBV19 and TRBJ2-5, is DGGITQSPKYLFRKEGQNVTLSCEQNLNHDAMYWYRQDPGQGLRLIYYSQIVNDFQKGDIAEGYSVSREKKESFPLTVTSAQKNPTAFYLCASSIGIRGLQETQYFGPGTRLLVL.